These 21 T cell receptor beta chains came from one sample sequenced in a study of blood T cell repertoires in COVID-19. Clones were read by immunoSEQ multiplex PCR, and TCRdb kept only the in-frame ones, dropping some. The sample records about 160,000 clones, under 85% being singletons. Sequenced: peripheral blood. These receptors were taken from a man between 65 and 85 years old who had recovered from COVID-19.

The chain combines TRBV3-1 (or the pseudogene TRBV3-2) with TRBJ1-1; D perhaps matches TRBD1 (6 bases). CDR3 length equals 15 residues. Trimming took off 0 bases at V and 7 bases at J, with 15 bases between the two ends. The germline CDR1 and CDR2 sequences are LGHDT and YNNKEL (reference sequence). CDR3 protein: CASSQEGAGGIEAFF. The CDR3 bases are TGTGCCAGCAGCCAAGAGGGGGCCGGTGGGATTGAAGCTTTCTTT.

The chain recombines TRBV29-1 with TRBJ2-3, with a possible D match to TRBD1 (5 bases). Trimming took off 3 bases at V and 2 bases at J, with 6 bases between the two ends. The CDR3 is 12 residues long. From germline, CDR1 is SQVTM and CDR2 ANQGSEA. CDR3 sequence: CSVEDNTDTQYF. The CDR3, as DNA: TGCAGCGTTGAGGACAACACAGATACGCAGTATTTT.

This clone was found once. The chain combines TRBV3-1 (or the pseudogene TRBV3-2) with TRBJ2-6, with D possibly matching TRBD2 (6 bases). The CDR3 sequence is 15 residues long. V lost 8 bases and J 4 bases, leaving 15 bases between the germline ends. In germline, CDR1 is LGHDT, CDR2 YNNKEL (reference sequence). DNA of the CDR3: TGTGCCAGCTCGACCGGGACTTCCGGGGCCAACGTCCTGACTTTC. Translated, it gives CASSTGTSGANVLTF.

In its sample, this clone was seen once. This sequence joins TRBV6-5 and TRBJ2-7; no firm D call. The germline V and J ends were trimmed by 8 bases and 2 bases, with 16 bases remaining between them. CDR3 length equals 14 residues. Per germline, CDR1 MNHEY and CDR2 SVGAGI. The CDR3 is CASGLLGRAYEQYF. Here the CDR3 DNA reads TGTGCCAGCGGTTTATTGGGCCGTGCCTACGAGCAGTACTTC.

Of note for this clone: Other DNA sequences in this sample translate to the same CDR3. The chain combines TRBV28 with TRBJ1-2; 9 bases align to TRBD1. The trim removed 3 bases at V and 3 bases at J, leaving 5 bases unmatched. This CDR3 has 15 amino acids. The germline V gene has CDR1 MDHEN and CDR2 SYDVKM. CDR3 in amino acids: CASSLRDRADYGYTF. DNA of the CDR3: TGTGCCAGCAGTTTGAGGGACAGGGCTGACTATGGCTACACCTTC.

The J gene is TRBJ1-3, the V gene TRBV27; maybe TRBD1 (6 bases). Trimming left V 5 bases short and J 4 bases short, with 15 bases between. This CDR3 is built from 15 residues. Germline assignment: CDR1 MNHEY and CDR2 SMNVEV (reference sequence). CDR3 in amino acids: CASSLGGAPGNTIYF. Here the CDR3 DNA reads TGTGCCAGCAGTCTCGGGGGGGCGCCAGGAAACACCATATATTTT.

The chain couples TRBV5-1 to TRBJ1-1; 11 bases are shared with TRBD1. Trimming took 5 bases from V and 0 from J; bases not matched to a gene: 12. Germline CDR1 is SGHRS and CDR2 is YFSETQ. The CDR3 loop spans 18 amino acids. This CDR3 reads CASRSPGQGEIMNTEAFF. The CDR3 region has the DNA TGCGCCAGCAGGTCCCCGGGACAGGGGGAAATTATGAACACTGAAGCTTTCTTT.

The chain couples TRBV5-4 to TRBJ2-1; D ambiguous. Germline loops: CDR1 SGHNT, CDR2 YYREEE (reference sequence). The length of the CDR3 is 15 residues. V was pared by 4 bases and J by 0 bases, with 11 bases between. CDR3 region: CASSRTESSYNEQFF. CDR3 bases: TGTGCCAGCAGCAGAACAGAGAGCTCCTACAATGAGCAGTTCTTC.

This chain connects TRBV6-2 or TRBV6-3 to TRBJ2-2, with 9 bases that match TRBD2. V gave up 6 bases and J gave up 5 bases; unmatched junction bases: 7. This CDR3 region has 15 residues. Germline V lookup: CDR1 MNHEY, CDR2 SVGEGT. The CDR3 nucleotides read TGTGCCAGCAGCCCCCGCGGGAGGGTGACCGGGGAGCTGTTTTTT. The encoded protein is CASSPRGRVTGELFF.

The chain recombines TRBV11-2 with TRBJ2-2, with no clear D. Trimming pared 5 bases from V and 3 bases from J, leaving 10 bases between. This CDR3 has 14 residues. The germline V gene encodes CDR1 SGHAT and CDR2 FQNNGV. The CDR3 DNA follows: TGTGCCAGCAGCCCCCCCCCTCACACCGGGGAGCTGTTTTTT. Its protein product is CASSPPPHTGELFF.

The chain uses TRBV10-3 and TRBJ2-7; TRBD2 aligns across 7 bases. The CDR3 loop spans 14 amino acids. CDR1 is ENHRY and CDR2 is SYGVKD in the germline V gene. V trimming: 3 bases; J trimming: 6 bases; junction bases outside the gene matches: 8. Here the CDR3 DNA reads TGTGCCATCAGTGAAAGGCCCGGGGAGGGCGAGCAGTACTTC. It specifies CAISERPGEGEQYF.

This CDR3 is CASSQEYPAGGVVRQYF. The DNA for the CDR3 is TGCGCCAGCAGCCAAGAATACCCAGCGGGAGGGGTTGTTAGGCAGTATTTT. V gene TRBV4-1 combines with J gene TRBJ2-3; 10 bases line up with TRBD2. Trimming at V came to 0 bases and at J to 11 bases, leaving 14 bases not matched to a gene. The CDR3 consists of 17 residues. The germline V gene encodes CDR1 MGHRA and CDR2 YSYEKL.

The chain uses TRBV28 and TRBJ2-5, with 8 positions matching TRBD1. Looked up from germline, CDR1 is MDHEN and CDR2 is SYDVKM. After removal of 5 bases from V and 5 bases from J, the junction contained 10 bases not matched to a gene. The CDR3 sequence is 15 residues long. The chain's CDR3 is CASSPGTGVKETQYF. CDR3 coding DNA: TGTGCCAGCAGTCCCGGGACAGGAGTAAAGGAGACCCAGTACTTC.

The chain joins TRBV6-6 to TRBJ1-2; tentative D call: TRBD1 (5 bases). CDR1 is MNHNY, CDR2 SVGAGI, per germline (reference sequence). The CDR3 consists of 15 residues. V gave up 6 bases and J gave up 1 base, with 15 bases separating them. CDR3 bases: TGTGCCAGCAGACTCGAACAGGCGTTTAACTATGGCTACACCTTC. This codes for CASRLEQAFNYGYTF.

The J gene is TRBJ2-3, the V gene TRBV6-5; tentatively, D is TRBD2 (6 bases). CDR3 length equals 15 residues. Germline loops: CDR1 MNHEY, CDR2 SVGAGI. V lost 6 bases, J lost 2 bases, and 15 bases lay in between. The CDR3 region is CASRPDRGFTDTQYF. The CDR3 bases are TGTGCCAGCAGGCCCGACCGGGGGTTCACAGATACGCAGTATTTT.

The rearrangement links TRBV18 to TRBJ1-4, with TRBD1 as a possible D gene (6 bases). CDR3 length equals 16 residues. V lost 3 bases and J 5 bases, leaving 16 bases between the germline ends. In germline, CDR1 is KGHSH, CDR2 LQKENI. CDR3 nucleotides: TGTGCCAGCTCACCCGTCGGACAGCGGGGAAATGAAAAACTGTTTTTT. Its protein is CASSPVGQRGNEKLFF.

This clone appeared a few times. The rearrangement uses TRBV4-2 and TRBJ1-6, with D possibly TRBD1 on 5 matching bases. The V and J ends lost 5 bases and 4 bases respectively, with 15 bases between them. The CDR3 has 16 amino acids. Per germline, CDR1 LGHNA and CDR2 YNFKEQ. CDR3: CASSAQYDRYNSPLHF. DNA for the CDR3: TGTGCCAGCAGCGCCCAATATGACAGATATAATTCACCCCTCCACTTT.

CDR3 sequence: CASSPLILAPRGDTQYF. CDR3 DNA sequence: TGTGCCAGCTCACCACTCATTCTAGCCCCCCGTGGAGATACGCAGTATTTT. This chain joins TRBV18 and TRBJ2-3, with TRBD2 as a possible D gene (5 bases). The germline gives CDR1 KGHSH, CDR2 LQKENI. The CDR3 runs to 17 residues. The V end lost 1 base, the J end lost 5 bases, and 19 bases lay between the germline ends.

The chain employs TRBV7-9 and TRBJ2-7; TRBD2 agrees at 11 bases. Per the germline V gene, CDR1 is SEHNR and CDR2 is FQNEAQ (reference sequence). The CDR3 has 16 amino acids. The junction had 6 bases not matched to a gene; V was cut back by 3 bases and J by 2 bases. The CDR3 here is CASSFWATSGTYEQYF. The CDR3 DNA sequence: TGTGCCAGCAGCTTTTGGGCGACTAGCGGGACCTACGAGCAGTACTTC.

This clone was counted once. V gene TRBV9 combines with J gene TRBJ2-3, with unresolved D. Trimming shortened V by 2 bases and J by 4 bases, and 8 bases separated the two germline ends. The germline V gene encodes CDR1 SGDLS and CDR2 YYNGEE. This CDR3 contains 13 residues. CDR3 nucleotide sequence: TGTGCCAGCAGCGTTAATATAGCAGATACGCAGTATTTT. As protein: CASSVNIADTQYF.

V and J are TRBV7-2 and TRBJ1-2, with D maybe TRBD1 (5 bases). V shed 3 bases and J shed 2 bases, with 13 bases lying between them. This CDR3 comprises 15 residues. Germline values: CDR1 SGHTA, CDR2 FQGNSA. CDR3 protein: CASSFGAPSNYGYTF. CDR3 bases: TGTGCCAGCAGCTTTGGGGCGCCGTCCAACTATGGCTACACCTTC.